This record covers a single T cell receptor (beta chain). Assay: immunoSEQ multiplex PCR; the TCRdb copy retains only in-frame clones and omits some. The sample yields around 370,000 clones, 90% seen once. The entry originates in a study of blood T cell repertoires in COVID-19. Sequenced sample: peripheral blood. This clonotype was obtained from a man aged 18 to 35 with active or convalescent COVID-19.

The CDR3 is CASSPEAGGLGPYEQYF. The DNA for the CDR3 is TGTGCCAGTAGCCCTGAGGCAGGGGGCCTAGGACCCTACGAGCAGTACTTC. V is TRBV19 and J is TRBJ2-7; TRBD1 matches at 8 bases. Germline V gene data show CDR1 as LNHDA and CDR2 as SQIVND (reference sequence). The length of the CDR3 is 17 residues. V dropped 6 bases and J dropped 2; count of bases not matched to a gene: 15. Combining the CDR3 with reference TRBV19 and TRBJ2-7 gives the whole variable domain DGGITQSPKYLFRKEGQNVTLSCEQNLNHDAMYWYRQDPGQGLRLIYYSQIVNDFQKGDIAEGYSVSREKKESFPLTVTSAQKNPTAFYLCASSPEAGGLGPYEQYFGPGTRLTVT.